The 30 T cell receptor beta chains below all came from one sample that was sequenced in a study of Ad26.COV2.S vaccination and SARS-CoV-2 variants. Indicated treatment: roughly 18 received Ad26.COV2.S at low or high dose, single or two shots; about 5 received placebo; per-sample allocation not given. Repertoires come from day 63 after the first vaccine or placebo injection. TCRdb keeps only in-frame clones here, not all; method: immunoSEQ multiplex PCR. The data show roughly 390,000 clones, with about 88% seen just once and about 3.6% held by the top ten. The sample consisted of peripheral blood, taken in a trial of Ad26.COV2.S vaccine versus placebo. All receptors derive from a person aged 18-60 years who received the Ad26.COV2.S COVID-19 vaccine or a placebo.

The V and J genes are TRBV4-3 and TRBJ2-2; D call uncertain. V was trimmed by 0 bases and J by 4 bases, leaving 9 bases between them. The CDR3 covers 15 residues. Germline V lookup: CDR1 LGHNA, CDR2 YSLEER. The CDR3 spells CASSQEPHGTGELFF. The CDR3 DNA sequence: TGCGCCAGCAGCCAAGAACCCCATGGCACCGGGGAGCTGTTTTTT.

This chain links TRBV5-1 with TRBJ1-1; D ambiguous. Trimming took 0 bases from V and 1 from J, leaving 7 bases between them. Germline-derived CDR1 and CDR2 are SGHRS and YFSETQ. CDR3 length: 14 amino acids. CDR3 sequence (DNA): TGCGCCAGCAGCTTGGGAGAGGAGAACACTGAAGCTTTCTTT. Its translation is CASSLGEENTEAFF.

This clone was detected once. CDR3 amino acids: CAWSWGSTDTQYF. In DNA, the CDR3 is TGTGCCTGGAGCTGGGGGAGCACAGATACGCAGTATTTT. The chain recombines TRBV30 with TRBJ2-3, with D possibly being TRBD1 or TRBD2 (5 bases each). The germline gives CDR1 GTSNPN, CDR2 SVGIG (reference sequence). V was shortened by 3 bases and J by 0 bases, with 7 bases between the two germline ends. This CDR3 spans 13 amino acids.

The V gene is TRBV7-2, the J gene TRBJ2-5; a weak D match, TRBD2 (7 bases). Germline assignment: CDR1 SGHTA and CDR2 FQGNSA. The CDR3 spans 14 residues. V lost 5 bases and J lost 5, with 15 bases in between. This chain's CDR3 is CASSRGGSGETQYF. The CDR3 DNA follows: TGTGCCAGCAGCAGGGGGGGCTCAGGCGAGACCCAGTACTTC.

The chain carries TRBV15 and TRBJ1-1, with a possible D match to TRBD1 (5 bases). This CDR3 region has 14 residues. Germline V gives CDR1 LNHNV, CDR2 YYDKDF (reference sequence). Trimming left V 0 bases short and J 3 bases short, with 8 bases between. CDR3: CATSRDREDTEAFF. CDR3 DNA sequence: TGTGCCACCAGCAGAGACAGGGAGGACACTGAAGCTTTCTTT. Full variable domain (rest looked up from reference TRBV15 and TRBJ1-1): DAMVIQNPRYQVTQFGKPVTLSCSQTLNHNVMYWYQQKSSQAPKLLFHYYDKDFNNEADTPDNFQSRRPNTSFCFLDIRSPGLGDTAMYLCATSRDREDTEAFFGQGTRLTVV.

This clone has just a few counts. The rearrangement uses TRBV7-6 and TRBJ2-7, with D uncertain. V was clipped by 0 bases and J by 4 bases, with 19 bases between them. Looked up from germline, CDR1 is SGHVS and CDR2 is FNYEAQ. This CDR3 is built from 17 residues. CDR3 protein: CASSLARPGPMGYEQYF. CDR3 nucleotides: TGTGCCAGCAGCTTAGCGCGTCCGGGCCCAATGGGATACGAGCAGTACTTC.

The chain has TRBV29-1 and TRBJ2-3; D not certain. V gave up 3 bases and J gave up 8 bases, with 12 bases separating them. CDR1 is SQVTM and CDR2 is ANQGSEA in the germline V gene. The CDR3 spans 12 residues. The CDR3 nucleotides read TGCAGCGTTGACACCCCGGCAGGTACGCAGTATTTT. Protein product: CSVDTPAGTQYF.

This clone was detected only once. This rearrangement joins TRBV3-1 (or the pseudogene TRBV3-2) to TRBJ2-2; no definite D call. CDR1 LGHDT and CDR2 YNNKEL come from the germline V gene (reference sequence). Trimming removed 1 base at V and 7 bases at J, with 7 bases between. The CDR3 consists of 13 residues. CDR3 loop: CASSQGRGGELFF. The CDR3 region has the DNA TGTGCCAGCAGCCAAGGGAGAGGCGGGGAGCTGTTTTTT.

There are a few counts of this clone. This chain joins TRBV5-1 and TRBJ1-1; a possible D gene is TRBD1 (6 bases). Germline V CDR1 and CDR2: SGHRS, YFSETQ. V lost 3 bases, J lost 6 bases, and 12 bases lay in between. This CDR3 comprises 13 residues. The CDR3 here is CASSSRGAPEAFF. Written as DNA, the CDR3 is TGCGCCAGCAGCTCCCGGGGGGCACCTGAAGCTTTCTTT.

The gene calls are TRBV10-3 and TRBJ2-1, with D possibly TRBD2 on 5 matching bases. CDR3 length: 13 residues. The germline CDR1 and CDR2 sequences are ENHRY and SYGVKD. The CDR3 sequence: CPPDRGSDNEQFF. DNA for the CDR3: TGTCCCCCCGACCGGGGTTCGGACAATGAGCAGTTCTTC.

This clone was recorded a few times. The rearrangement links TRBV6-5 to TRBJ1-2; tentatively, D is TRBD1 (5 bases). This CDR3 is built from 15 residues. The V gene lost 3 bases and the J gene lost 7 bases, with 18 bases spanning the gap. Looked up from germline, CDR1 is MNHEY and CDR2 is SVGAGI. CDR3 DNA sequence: TGTGCCAGCAGTTATTCCTCCGGGACCATCTCTGGCTACACCTTC. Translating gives CASSYSSGTISGYTF.

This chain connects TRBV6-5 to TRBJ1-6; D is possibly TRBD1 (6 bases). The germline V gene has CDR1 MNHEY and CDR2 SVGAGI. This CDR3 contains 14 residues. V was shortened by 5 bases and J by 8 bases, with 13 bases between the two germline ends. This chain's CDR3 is CASSPGRGDSPLHF. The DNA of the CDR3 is TGTGCCAGCAGTCCCGGCAGGGGCGATTCACCCCTCCACTTT.

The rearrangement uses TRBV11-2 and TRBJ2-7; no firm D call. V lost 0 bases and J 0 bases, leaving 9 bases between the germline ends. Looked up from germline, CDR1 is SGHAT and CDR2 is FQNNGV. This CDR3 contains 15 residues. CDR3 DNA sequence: TGTGCCAGCAGCTTAGACAGCGTAAGCTCCTACGAGCAGTACTTC. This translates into CASSLDSVSSYEQYF.

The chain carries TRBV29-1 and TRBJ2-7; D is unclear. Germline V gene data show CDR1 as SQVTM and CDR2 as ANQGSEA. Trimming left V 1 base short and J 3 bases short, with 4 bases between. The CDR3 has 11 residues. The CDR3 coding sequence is TGCAGCGTTGAAGCCTTCTACGAGCAGTACTTC. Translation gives CSVEAFYEQYF.

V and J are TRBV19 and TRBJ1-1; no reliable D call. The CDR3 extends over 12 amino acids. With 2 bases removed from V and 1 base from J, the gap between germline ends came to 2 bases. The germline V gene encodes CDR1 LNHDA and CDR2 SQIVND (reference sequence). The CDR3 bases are TGTGCCAGTAGTATAAGGAACACTGAAGCTTTCTTT. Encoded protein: CASSIRNTEAFF.

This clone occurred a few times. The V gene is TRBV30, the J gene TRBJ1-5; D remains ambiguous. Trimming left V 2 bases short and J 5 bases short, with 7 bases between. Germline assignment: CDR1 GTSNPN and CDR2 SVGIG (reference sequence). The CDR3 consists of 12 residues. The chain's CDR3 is CAWSKSYQPQHF. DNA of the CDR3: TGTGCCTGGAGTAAATCATATCAGCCCCAGCATTTT.

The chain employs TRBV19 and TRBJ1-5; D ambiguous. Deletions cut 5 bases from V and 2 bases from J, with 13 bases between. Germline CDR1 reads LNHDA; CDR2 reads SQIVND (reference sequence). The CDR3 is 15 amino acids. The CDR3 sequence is CASSFQVRGNQPQHF. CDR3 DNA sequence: TGTGCCAGTAGTTTCCAGGTGAGGGGCAATCAGCCCCAGCATTTT.

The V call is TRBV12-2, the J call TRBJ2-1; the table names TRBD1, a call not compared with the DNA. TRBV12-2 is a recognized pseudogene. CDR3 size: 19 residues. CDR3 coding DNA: TGTGCAAGTCGCTTAGTAGGGTTGAGTCTTGGACAGGGGGTAAGTGAGCAGTTCTTC. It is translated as CASRLVGLSLGQGVSEQFF.

CDR3 nucleotides: TGTGCCAGCAGTTATAAGTGGGGGACCGGGGAGCTGTTTTTT. Translation: CASSYKWGTGELFF. This chain joins TRBV6-2 or TRBV6-3 and TRBJ2-2; D is possibly TRBD1 or TRBD2 (5 bases each). This CDR3 has 14 residues. The germline gives CDR1 MNHEY, CDR2 SVGEGT. Trimming took off 3 bases at V and 5 bases at J, with 10 bases between the two ends.

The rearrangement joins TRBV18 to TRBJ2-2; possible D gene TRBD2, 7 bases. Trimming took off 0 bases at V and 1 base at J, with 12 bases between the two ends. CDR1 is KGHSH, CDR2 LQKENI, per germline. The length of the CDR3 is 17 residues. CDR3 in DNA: TGTGCCAGCTCACCACCGAGGGGGGGCCAGAACACCGGGGAGCTGTTTTTT. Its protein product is CASSPPRGGQNTGELFF. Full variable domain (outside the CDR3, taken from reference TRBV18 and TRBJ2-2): NAGVMQNPRHLVRRRGQEARLRCSPMKGHSHVYWYRQLPEEGLKFMVYLQKENIIDESGMPKERFSAEFPKEGPSILRIQQVVRGDSAAYFCASSPPRGGQNTGELFFGEGSRLTVL.

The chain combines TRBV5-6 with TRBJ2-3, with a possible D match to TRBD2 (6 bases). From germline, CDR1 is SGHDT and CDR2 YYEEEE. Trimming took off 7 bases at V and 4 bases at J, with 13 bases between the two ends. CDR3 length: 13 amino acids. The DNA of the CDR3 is TGTGCCAGCCTAGCGTGGGGCGCAGATACGCAGTATTTT. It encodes CASLAWGADTQYF.

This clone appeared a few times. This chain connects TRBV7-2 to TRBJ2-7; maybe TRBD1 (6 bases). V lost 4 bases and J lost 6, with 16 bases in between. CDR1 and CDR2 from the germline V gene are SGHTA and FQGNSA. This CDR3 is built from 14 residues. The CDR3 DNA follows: TGTGCCAGCAGCTCAGGGGTCGGAGTGGCCGAGCAGTACTTC. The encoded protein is CASSSGVGVAEQYF. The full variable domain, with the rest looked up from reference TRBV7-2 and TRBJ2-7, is GAGVSQSPSNKVTEKGKDVELRCDPISGHTALYWYRQSLGQGLEFLIYFQGNSAPDKSGLPSDRFSAERTGGSVSTLTIQRTQQEDSAVYLCASSSGVGVAEQYFGPGTRLTVT.

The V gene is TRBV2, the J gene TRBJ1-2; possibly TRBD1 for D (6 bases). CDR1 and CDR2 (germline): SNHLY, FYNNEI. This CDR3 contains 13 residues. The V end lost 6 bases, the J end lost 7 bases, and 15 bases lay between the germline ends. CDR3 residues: CASRADSIFGYTF. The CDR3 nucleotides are TGTGCCAGCAGAGCGGACAGTATCTTTGGCTACACCTTC.

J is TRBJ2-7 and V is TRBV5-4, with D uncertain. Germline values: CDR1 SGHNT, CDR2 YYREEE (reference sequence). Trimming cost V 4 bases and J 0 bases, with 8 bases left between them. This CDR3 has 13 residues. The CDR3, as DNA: TGTGCCAGCAGCCCCGAAATCTCCTACGAGCAGTACTTC. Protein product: CASSPEISYEQYF.

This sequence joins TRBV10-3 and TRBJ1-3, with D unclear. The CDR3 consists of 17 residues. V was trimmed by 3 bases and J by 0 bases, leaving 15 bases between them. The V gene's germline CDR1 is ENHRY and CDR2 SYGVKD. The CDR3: CAISDGSLRDSGNTIYF. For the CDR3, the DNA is TGTGCCATCAGTGATGGGTCCCTCCGGGACTCTGGAAACACCATATATTTT.

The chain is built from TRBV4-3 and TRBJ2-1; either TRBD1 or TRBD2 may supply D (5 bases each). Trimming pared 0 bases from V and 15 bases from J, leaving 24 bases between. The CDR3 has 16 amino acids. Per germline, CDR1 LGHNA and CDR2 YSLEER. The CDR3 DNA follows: TGCGCCAGCAGCCAAGATCCCGGGACCGTGAAAGCGACATTGTTCTTC. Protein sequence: CASSQDPGTVKATLFF.

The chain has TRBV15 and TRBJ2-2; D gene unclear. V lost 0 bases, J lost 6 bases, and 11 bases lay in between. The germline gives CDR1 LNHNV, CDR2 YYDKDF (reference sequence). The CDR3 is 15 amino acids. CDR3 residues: CATSRDVGPAGELFF. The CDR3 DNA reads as TGTGCCACCAGCAGAGATGTCGGGCCTGCCGGGGAGCTGTTTTTT.

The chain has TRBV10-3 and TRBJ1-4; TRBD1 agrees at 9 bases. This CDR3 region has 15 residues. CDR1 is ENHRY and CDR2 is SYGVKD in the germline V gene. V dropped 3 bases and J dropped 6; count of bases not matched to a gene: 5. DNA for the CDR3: TGTGCCATCAGTGAACAGACAGGGGGTGATGAAAAACTGTTTTTT. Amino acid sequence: CAISEQTGGDEKLFF.

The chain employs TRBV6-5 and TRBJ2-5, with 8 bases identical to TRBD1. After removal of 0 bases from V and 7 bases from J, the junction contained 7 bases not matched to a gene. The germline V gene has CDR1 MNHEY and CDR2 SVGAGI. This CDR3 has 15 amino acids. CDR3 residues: CASSYSDRAKGTQYF. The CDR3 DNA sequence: TGTGCCAGCAGTTACTCGGACAGGGCTAAGGGGACCCAGTACTTC.

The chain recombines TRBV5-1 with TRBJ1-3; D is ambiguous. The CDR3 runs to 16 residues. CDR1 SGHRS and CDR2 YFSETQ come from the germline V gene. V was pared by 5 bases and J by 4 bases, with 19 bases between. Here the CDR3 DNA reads TGCGCCAGCAGTGATGAGGTCGGGAGATCGGGAAACACCATATATTTT. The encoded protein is CASSDEVGRSGNTIYF.